This note documents a single T cell receptor beta chain sequence. The data originate from a study of T cell responses to AZD1222 COVID-19 vaccine. The V and J ends lost 4 bases and 4 bases respectively, with 17 bases between them. The V gene's germline CDR1 is MNHEY and CDR2 SMNVEV (reference sequence). CDR3 length equals 16 residues. Libraries were prepared by immunoSEQ multiplex PCR; TCRdb keeps only in-frame clonotypes and omits some of them. This sample carries 150,000 to 200,000 clones, 90% to 95% of them seen once, and the ten largest clones take 7.5% to 9.5%. The sequencing used peripheral blood, collected on day 0 of AZD1222 vaccination. The chain links TRBV27 to TRBJ2-1, with a possible D match to TRBD2 (5 bases). The sequence was collected from an adult in good health. DNA of the CDR3: TGTGCCAGCAGTTCCCAGTGGAGGCGGAGATACAATGAGCAGTTCTTC. It encodes CASSSQWRRRYNEQFF.